This T cell receptor beta chain was captured by sequencing in a study of shared clonotypes between healthy human individuals (TCRdb year 2020). In terms of the full investigation: The cohort comprised two women and a few men aged 18 to 49 years. For each donor, three plates each were used for CD4 naive and CD4 memory, two plates were used for CD8 naive, and one plate was used for CD8 memory. To estimate repertoire size and how much clonotype sharing occurs between individuals, the study deeply sequenced the blood TCR repertoires of 4 to 6 healthy adults. Libraries were prepared and TCR repertoires were sequenced by different laboratories using diverse techniques, in order to increase sequencing depth and limit assay-specific biases. Each donor's leukapheresis produced roughly between roughly 0.85 and 9.5 billion PBMCs. The full study reports these points: Rarefaction of sorted-subset datasets indicated incomplete sequencing despite the large sequencing depth. Larger estimated clonotype richness was generally found for naive subsets than for memory subsets. Because the study included only a small number of donors, the genetic and exposure-history diversity represented was limited. Compared with non-shared clonotypes, the clonotypes found in all four sorted-subset donors had higher generation probabilities. About 5% of naive CD4, roughly 3.5% of naive CD8, about 2.5% of memory CD4, and more than 0.35% of memory CD8 clonotypes were shared across a few donors. Sampling was restricted to blood, and TCR repertoires in tissues likely differ from the TCR repertoires found in blood. Pairwise subsampling indicated that sequencing depth was expected to affect the degree of clonotype sharing among donors.

On this clone itself: The antigen it binds to is not known. No clone much larger than this one lies a single base away; base qualities are absent.

Using the deep immunoSEQ assay, TCR CDR3 regions were amplified from genomic DNA by multiplex PCR. For each cell subset, the extracted genomic DNA was distributed evenly across all wells of several immunoSEQ 96-well plates, and each plate served as one replicate. For sorted subsets, each replicate PCR was loaded with roughly 190 ng genomic DNA, equivalent to some 27,000 T cell genomes. Purified libraries were measured with a Qubit 3.0 fluorometer, size-checked on a Bioanalyzer 2100, and measured again with the KAPA Library Quantification kit. Every immunoSEQ 96-well plate was sequenced on a separate single-read 150-cycle Illumina NextSeq 550 flow cell. The study's own analysis went as follows. Because the immunoSEQ output included only junctional sequences and no quality scores, the filtering could not be the same as the filtering used for full-length reads. To assign V/J genes and CDR3, sequences were annotated using PyIR, a Python wrapper for IgBLAST v1.9, with IMGT germline references. Any read was removed if the V/J assignment was weak (E-value above 1e-6), the CDR3 was missing, or the read contained stop codons, out-of-frame junctions, or ambiguous translated residues. A V3J clonotype was defined by an identical inferred V gene, J gene, and CDR3 amino acid sequence. Percentage overlap between repertoires was computed as shared unique clonotypes divided by the size of the smaller repertoire. Repertoire richness was assessed with RTK rarefaction, the Chao1 estimator, and Recon v2.1 estimates of unobserved clonotypes. Generation probabilities for all TCRbeta clonotypes obtained by the gDNA method from a handful of donors were computed using OLGA. TCRdb took this table from immuneACCESS and kept in-frame rearrangements with V and J called. Such tables lack part of the clones; where checked against another copy, unresolved V genes explain under half of the gap, and the rest is unexplained. The V and J calls and the clone size are those of that table, but D and trimming were determined from the DNA. Present in this sample are 2 million to 2.5 million clones, more than 90% of which were seen just once. Of the sample, approximately 0.13% is held by the ten largest clones.

Healthy HIV-negative adults with no recently reported acute infections or vaccinations were included as donors. All donors were Caucasian adults living in Nashville, Tennessee, USA. CD4+ T cells were enriched through magnetic negative selection, after which naive cells were positively selected on CD45RA and the remaining negative fraction served as the memory subset. Blood was obtained by leukapheresis, after which PBMCs were separated by Ficoll-Histopaque density gradient centrifugation and cryopreserved in liquid nitrogen vapor phase. Purity and quantity of every magnetically sorted T cell population were checked by analytical flow cytometry. Each sorted fraction had its genomic DNA isolated and then quantified by UV absorbance on a Nanodrop 2000c. Via the germline V gene, CDR1 is MNHEY and CDR2 SVGAGI. The V and J ends are trimmed by 5 bases and 0 bases, leaving 13 bases between them. Inclusive of the bounding cysteine and phenylalanine, the CDR3 is 15 residues long. Only the CDR3 DNA stays, 45 bases, in frame from base 1.

The sequence joins TRBV6-5 to TRBJ1-1, with TRBD1 tentatively as D gene (6 bases match). This receptor was obtained from a man between 18 and 35 years old in good health. Sequenced input: naive CD4+ T cells sorted from blood. The sample's cell subset or site, from its label and the paper: CD45RA+ positively selected. The CDR3 loop reads CASSPDRAMNTEAFF. The sequenced DNA is TGTGCCAGCAGTCCGGACAGAGCCATGAACACTGAAGCTTTCTTT.